These 32 T cell receptor beta chains originate from one sample sequenced in a study of early stage breast cancer tumors. Generated by immunoSEQ multiplex PCR, the TCRdb table keeps only in-frame clones and is missing some. The sample carries 20,000 to 25,000 clones, about 70% recorded once. Sequenced: blood. All receptors derive from a person in their 60s with breast cancer.

The chain has TRBV5-1 and TRBJ2-3; 14 nucleotides match TRBD2. J was trimmed by 7 bases and V by 0 bases; bases with no gene match: 13. This CDR3 has 19 residues. Germline CDR1 SGHRS, CDR2 YFSETQ. CDR3 sequence: CASSLGTSGGSLGFNTQYF. For the CDR3, the DNA is TGCGCCAGCAGCTTGGGGACTAGCGGGGGGTCCCTAGGGTTTAATACGCAGTATTTT.

This clone is deemed hyperexpanded (1% or more). The chain has TRBV6-5 and TRBJ1-2, with 7 positions matching TRBD1. Germline trimming cut 4 bases from V and 6 bases from J; bases unmatched to any gene: 5. Germline V CDR1 and CDR2: MNHEY, SVGAGI. The length of the CDR3 is 13 residues. The CDR3 here is CASSSSGGDGYTF. The CDR3 DNA follows: TGTGCCAGCAGTTCCTCAGGGGGGGATGGCTACACCTTC.

This chain links TRBV5-1 with TRBJ2-2; D is uncertain. Per germline, CDR1 SGHRS and CDR2 YFSETQ. CDR3 size: 13 residues. The V end lost 6 bases, the J end lost 1 base, and 7 bases lay between the germline ends. CDR3: CASKPENTGELFF. CDR3 nucleotides: TGCGCCAGCAAACCAGAGAACACCGGGGAGCTGTTTTTT.

This clone has only a few counts. V gene TRBV2 combines with J gene TRBJ2-7; 9 bases agree with TRBD2. The CDR3 sequence is 13 residues long. The germline V gene has CDR1 SNHLY and CDR2 FYNNEI. V shed 7 bases, J shed 3 bases, and the junction held 4 bases outside the gene matches. CDR3 sequence reads: CASTQTSGYEQYF. In nucleotides, the CDR3 is TGTGCCAGCACCCAGACTAGCGGCTACGAGCAGTACTTC. The full variable domain, with the rest looked up from reference TRBV2 and TRBJ2-7, is EPEVTQTPSHQVTQMGQEVILRCVPISNHLYFYWYRQILGQKVEFLVSFYNNEISEKSEIFDDQFSVERPDGSNFTLKIRSTKLEDSAMYFCASTQTSGYEQYFGPGTRLTVT.

J is TRBJ2-1 and V is TRBV10-2; D call uncertain. The CDR3 sequence is 15 residues long. V gave up 3 bases and J gave up 0 bases, with 9 bases separating them. CDR1 and CDR2 from the germline V gene are WSHSY and SAAADI. CDR3 coding DNA: TGCGCCAGCAGTGACGGTCCCAGCTCCTACAATGAGCAGTTCTTC. Its protein is CASSDGPSSYNEQFF.

This chain uses TRBV6-5 with TRBJ1-1; D perhaps matches TRBD1 (6 bases). Germline CDR1 is MNHEY and CDR2 is SVGAGI. V was pared by 0 bases and J by 10 bases, with 9 bases between. The CDR3 loop spans 12 amino acids. The CDR3 nucleotides are TGTGCCAGCAGTTACTCGGGGGGGGCAGCTTTCTTT. The encoded protein is CASSYSGGAAFF.

The chain combines TRBV9 with TRBJ2-7; 8 nucleotides agree with TRBD1. The V segment lost 3 bases and the J segment 4 bases; nucleotides outside the gene matches: 6. CDR1 SGDLS and CDR2 YYNGEE come from the germline V gene. The CDR3 runs to 14 residues. The CDR3 reads CASSGGQGIYEQYF. In DNA, the CDR3 is TGTGCCAGCAGCGGAGGACAGGGTATTTACGAGCAGTACTTC.

The rearrangement links TRBV6-1 to TRBJ1-6, with 8 bases that match TRBD1. The CDR3 has 14 residues. Germline-derived CDR1 and CDR2 are MNHNS and SASEGT. With 6 bases clipped from V and 10 bases from J, the junction kept 8 bases outside the gene matches. The CDR3 DNA follows: TGTGCCAGCAGAGAGACAGGGGTAGGATCACCCCTCCACTTT. Protein product: CASRETGVGSPLHF.

The chain carries TRBV30 and TRBJ1-1; D ambiguous. V was shortened by 0 bases and J by 1 base, with 6 bases between the two germline ends. The CDR3 is 13 residues long. Germline CDR1 is GTSNPN and CDR2 is SVGIG (reference sequence). As DNA, the CDR3 is TGTGCCTGGAGTGTAGGAAGGAACACTGAAGCTTTCTTT. Amino acid sequence: CAWSVGRNTEAFF.

The rearrangement uses TRBV5-1 and TRBJ1-1, with D perhaps matching TRBD1 (6 bases). The CDR3 spans 17 residues. Germline V gene lookup returns CDR1 SGHRS and CDR2 YFSETQ. V was cut by 1 base and J by 3 bases, with 19 bases left in between. The CDR3: CASSLNMRSGGDTEAFF. The CDR3, as DNA: TGCGCCAGCAGCTTGAATATGAGATCGGGGGGCGACACTGAAGCTTTCTTT.

This clone came up a few times. The V and J genes are TRBV19 and TRBJ1-5, with D possibly TRBD1 on 5 matching bases. Trimming removed 8 bases from V and 5 bases from J, with 16 bases in between. In germline, CDR1 is LNHDA, CDR2 SQIVND (reference sequence). This CDR3 is built from 14 residues. CDR3 bases: TGTGCCAGTTCTTGGCAGGGAGGAGATCAGCCCCAGCATTTT. Residues: CASSWQGGDQPQHF.

This chain joins TRBV29-1 and TRBJ2-1; 7 bases agree with TRBD2. From germline, CDR1 is SQVTM and CDR2 ANQGSEA. This CDR3 is built from 14 residues. V lost 4 bases and J lost 0; bases outside the gene matches: 3. CDR3 loop: CSVVGGSSYNEQFF. In nucleotides, the CDR3 is TGCAGCGTTGTCGGGGGGAGCTCCTACAATGAGCAGTTCTTC.

In its sample, this clone was seen once. The rearrangement links TRBV7-8 to TRBJ2-3; 8 nucleotides match TRBD1. The CDR3 has 15 residues. Germline CDR1 is SGHVS and CDR2 is FQNEAQ. Trimming at V came to 9 bases and at J to 4 bases, leaving 12 bases not matched to a gene. CDR3 in DNA: TGTGCCAGTCGTTCCCGACAGGGGCCCGCAGATACGCAGTATTTT. It codes for CASRSRQGPADTQYF.

The rearrangement uses TRBV2 and TRBJ2-7, with TRBD2 identical over 7 bases. The germline CDR1 and CDR2 sequences are SNHLY and FYNNEI. The CDR3 is 14 residues long. V shed 8 bases and J 2 bases; nucleotides not matched to a gene: 9. This CDR3 is CASQRNRGAYEQYF. Here the CDR3 DNA reads TGTGCCAGCCAACGAAACCGGGGGGCCTACGAGCAGTACTTC.

The rearrangement links TRBV27 to TRBJ1-6, with D tentatively TRBD1 (5 bases). The germline V and J ends were trimmed by 4 bases and 3 bases, with 13 bases remaining between them. The CDR3 loop spans 16 amino acids. Germline CDR1 MNHEY, CDR2 SMNVEV (reference sequence). CDR3 bases: TGTGCCAGCAGTTCAGTCGGGGGGATCTATAATTCACCCCTCCACTTT. It yields the protein CASSSVGGIYNSPLHF.

This chain uses TRBV13 with TRBJ2-7; D possibly corresponds to TRBD1 (6 bases). V was trimmed by 5 bases and J by 2 bases, leaving 10 bases between them. The CDR3 totals 13 residues. In germline, CDR1 is PRHDT, CDR2 FYEKMQ (reference sequence). CDR3 residues: CASSLGAAYEQYF. CDR3 nucleotides: TGTGCCAGCAGCCTGGGGGCAGCCTACGAGCAGTACTTC.

The V call is TRBV7-9, the J call TRBJ2-5; the match to TRBD2 covers 9 bases. V lost 1 base and J lost 2; bases outside the gene matches: 5. CDR1 is SEHNR, CDR2 FQNEAQ, per germline (reference sequence). The CDR3 sequence is 16 residues long. The CDR3 sequence is CASSLGAGGPQETQYF. The CDR3, as DNA: TGTGCCAGCAGCTTAGGTGCGGGAGGGCCTCAAGAGACCCAGTACTTC.

The chain has TRBV4-2 and TRBJ2-3; a possible D gene is TRBD1 (6 bases). Per the germline V gene, CDR1 is LGHNA and CDR2 is YNFKEQ. V gave up 5 bases and J gave up 2 bases, with 11 bases separating them. The CDR3 spans 14 residues. The CDR3 nucleotides read TGTGCCAGCAGCTCCCGACAGGACACAGATACGCAGTATTTT. Translating it yields CASSSRQDTDTQYF.

This clone was recorded once. The rearrangement joins TRBV19 to TRBJ2-5; maybe TRBD1 (6 bases). The CDR3 runs 12 residues. Germline V gives CDR1 LNHDA, CDR2 SQIVND (reference sequence). V was trimmed by 6 bases and J by 9 bases, leaving 14 bases between them. In DNA, the CDR3 is TGTGCCAGTAGCCAGGGGTTGTCGGCCCAGTACTTC. Protein sequence: CASSQGLSAQYF. The full variable domain, its missing parts supplied by reference TRBV19 and TRBJ2-5, is DGGITQSPKYLFRKEGQNVTLSCEQNLNHDAMYWYRQDPGQGLRLIYYSQIVNDFQKGDIAEGYSVSREKKESFPLTVTSAQKNPTAFYLCASSQGLSAQYFGPGTRLLVL.

V and J are TRBV7-9 and TRBJ1-2; D is perhaps TRBD1 (6 bases). There are 15 residues in the CDR3. CDR1 is SEHNR, CDR2 FQNEAQ, per germline (reference sequence). V was clipped by 4 bases and J by 4 bases, with 16 bases between them. The CDR3 loop reads CASSYPTGAFYGYTF. CDR3 in DNA: TGTGCCAGCAGCTACCCGACAGGAGCTTTCTATGGCTACACCTTC.

The rearrangement uses TRBV4-2 and TRBJ2-6, with D perhaps being TRBD1 or TRBD2 (6 bases each). This CDR3 contains 20 residues. The germline CDR1 and CDR2 sequences are LGHNA and YNFKEQ. V lost 0 bases and J lost 0, with 18 bases in between. As DNA, the CDR3 is TGTGCCAGCAGCCAAGATCGTTTAGGAGGGGGTTTCTCTGGGGCCAACGTCCTGACTTTC. Translating it yields CASSQDRLGGGFSGANVLTF.

The chain uses TRBV5-1 and TRBJ2-7; D perhaps matches TRBD1 (5 bases). Per germline, CDR1 SGHRS and CDR2 YFSETQ. Trimming stripped 4 bases from V and 2 bases from J, with 19 bases between. The CDR3 is made up of 16 amino acids. The CDR3 protein is CASSPVFKGPPYEQYF. The CDR3 bases are TGCGCCAGCAGCCCTGTTTTTAAGGGGCCGCCCTACGAGCAGTACTTC.

This chain connects TRBV15 to TRBJ2-7; D possibly uses TRBD1 or TRBD2 (5 bases each). Trimming cost V 5 bases and J 3 bases, with 17 bases left between them. There are 15 residues in the CDR3. Per germline, CDR1 LNHNV and CDR2 YYDKDF (reference sequence). CDR3 amino acids: CATSEGLPVIYEQYF. CDR3 coding DNA: TGTGCCACCAGCGAGGGGCTCCCAGTTATCTACGAGCAGTACTTC.

The V and J genes are TRBV19 and TRBJ2-3; D unresolved. The V gene lost 5 bases and the J gene lost 3 bases, with 9 bases spanning the gap. The CDR3 totals 13 residues. Looked up from germline, CDR1 is LNHDA and CDR2 is SQIVND (reference sequence). The CDR3 bases are TGTGCCAGTAGTCCGGTCGGGACAGATACGCAGTATTTT. It translates to CASSPVGTDTQYF.

J is TRBJ2-2 and V is TRBV6-5, with 10 bases that match TRBD2. This CDR3 is built from 16 residues. V trimming: 2 bases; J trimming: 5 bases; junction bases outside the gene matches: 5. Germline loops: CDR1 MNHEY, CDR2 SVGAGI. The CDR3 spells CASSYRVAGGTGELFF. The CDR3 coding sequence is TGTGCCAGCAGTTACCGGGTAGCGGGAGGAACCGGGGAGCTGTTTTTT.

This clone came up a few times. The V and J genes are TRBV5-8 and TRBJ1-2; D is perhaps TRBD1 (5 bases). The CDR3 sequence is 13 residues long. CDR1 is SGHTS, CDR2 YDEGEE, per germline. Trimming pared 6 bases from V and 8 bases from J, leaving 17 bases between. This CDR3 reads CASIPAGADGYTF. The CDR3 bases are TGTGCCAGCATCCCTGCCGGGGCGGACGGCTACACCTTC.

The J gene is TRBJ1-1, the V gene TRBV19; no clear D. This CDR3 has 13 amino acids. Trimming took 3 bases from V and 0 from J, leaving 5 bases between them. Germline V gives CDR1 LNHDA, CDR2 SQIVND (reference sequence). CDR3 loop: CASSILLNTEAFF. The CDR3 DNA reads TGTGCCAGTAGTATTCTGCTGAACACTGAAGCTTTCTTT.

This clone was seen a single time. This chain connects TRBV29-1 to TRBJ1-2; 8 bases map to TRBD1. J was trimmed by 5 bases and V by 6 bases; bases with no gene match: 11. The germline V gene encodes CDR1 SQVTM and CDR2 ANQGSEA. This CDR3 contains 14 residues. As DNA, the CDR3 is TGCAGCGTCGAACAGGACAGGGTATATTATGGCTACACCTTC. Amino acids: CSVEQDRVYYGYTF.

This clone appeared a few times. The chain is built from TRBV10-3 and TRBJ2-3, with TRBD1 identical over 8 bases. Germline CDR1 is ENHRY and CDR2 is SYGVKD. V lost 7 bases to trimming and J lost 3 bases; unmatched junction nucleotides: 9. The CDR3 consists of 15 residues. The CDR3 spells CAINPGGQVTDTQYF. CDR3 in DNA: TGTGCCATCAATCCAGGGGGCCAAGTGACAGATACGCAGTATTTT.

The V and J genes are TRBV7-8 and TRBJ2-3; 13 bases map to TRBD2. Germline CDR1 is SGHVS and CDR2 is FQNEAQ. J was trimmed by 5 bases and V by 5 bases; bases with no gene match: 7. This CDR3 comprises 16 residues. This CDR3 is CASSRTGLAGEDTQYF. In DNA, the CDR3 is TGTGCCAGCAGCCGAACTGGACTAGCGGGGGAAGATACGCAGTATTTT. Looking up the rest from reference TRBV7-8 and TRBJ2-3 gives the full variable domain: GAGVSQSPRYKVAKRGQDVALRCDPISGHVSLFWYQQALGQGPEFLTYFQNEAQLDKSGLPSDRFFAERPEGSVSTLKIQRTQQEDSAVYLCASSRTGLAGEDTQYFGPGTRLTVL.

This sequence joins TRBV30 and TRBJ1-3; D is perhaps TRBD1 (5 bases). This CDR3 has 14 residues. Per the germline V gene, CDR1 is GTSNPN and CDR2 is SVGIG (reference sequence). V gave up 0 bases and J gave up 2 bases, with 8 bases separating them. CDR3 sequence reads: CAWSVRGAGNTIYF. The CDR3 nucleotides read TGTGCCTGGAGTGTACGGGGGGCTGGAAACACCATATATTTT. Full variable domain (outside the CDR3, taken from reference TRBV30 and TRBJ1-3): SQTIHQWPATLVQPVGSPLSLECTVEGTSNPNLYWYRQAAGRGLQLLFYSVGIGQISSEVPQNLSASRPQDRQFILSSKKLLLSDSGFYLCAWSVRGAGNTIYFGEGSWLTVV.

This clone was seen a handful of times. The J gene is TRBJ2-7, the V gene TRBV11-3; 8 bases align to TRBD1. The CDR3 loop spans 15 amino acids. Trimming cost V 4 bases and J 6 bases; bases outside gene matches: 11. The germline CDR1 and CDR2 sequences are SGHNT and YENEEA. CDR3 bases: TGTGCCAGCAGCTCCGCAGGACAGGGATTGATCGAGCAGTACTTC. Its protein is CASSSAGQGLIEQYF. Combining the CDR3 with reference TRBV11-3 and TRBJ2-7 gives the whole variable domain EAGVVQSPRYKIIEKKQPVAFWCNPISGHNTLYWYLQNLGQGPELLIRYENEEAVDDSQLPKDRFSAERLKGVDSTLKIQPAELGDSAVYLCASSSAGQGLIEQYFGPGTRLTVT.